The clone carrying this TCR beta chain appeared many times. Its antigen is undetermined. The run depth of the assay was deep. As handled by the study authors: Junction-only sequences without quality scores were provided by ImmunoSEQ, so filtering was different. Sequenced by immunoSEQ multiplex PCR; TCRdb stores in-frame clones only, minus some. Clone size and the V and J calls come from that table; the DNA yielded D and trimming. The data contain some 2,000,000 clones, roughly 94% of them seen just once; the ten biggest clones take up around 0.13%. Partitioning of CD4+ cells yielded a CD45RA+ naive subset and a CD45RA-negative memory subset. The data are from a study of shared clonotypes between healthy human individuals. Findings and limits, study-wide: Naive CD4 clonotypes overlapped across several donors at around 5%.

There are 15 residues in the CDR3. V lost 6 bases and J 3 bases, leaving 18 bases between the germline ends. The sequenced sample was naive CD4+ T cells sorted from blood. The subset: CD45RA+ positively selected. This chain uses TRBV5-3 with TRBJ1-1; a weak D match, TRBD1 (6 bases). TRBV5-3 is an ORF for which the function is uncertain. The sequence was obtained from a man aged 18 to 30 in good health. The CDR3 nucleotides are TGTGCCAGAATCGGGGGGCTAAGGTCGGACACTGAAGCTTTCTTT. It yields the protein CARIGGLRSDTEAFF.